Shown below are 3 T cell receptor beta chains from a single sample sequenced in a study of CD4 T cells in relation to SARS-CoV-2 and coronaviruses. Their cognate antigens are unknown. Before the COVID-19 pandemic, during about 2011-2019, CD4+ T cells were taken from unexposed donors. After more than eight days of culture, CD4+ T cells were isolated. The protocol was immunoSEQ multiplex PCR, while the TCRdb copy is restricted to in-frame clones and leaves out a portion. The sample includes tens of thousands of clones, 70% to 80% of them seen just once. Material: CD4+ T cells from PBMCs, cultured in vitro. The source of these receptors is a human donor in good health.

The chain employs TRBV27 and TRBJ2-7; 11 nucleotides align to TRBD2. The trim removed 6 bases at V and 4 bases at J, leaving 5 bases unmatched. CDR1 is MNHEY, CDR2 SMNVEV, per germline (reference sequence). The CDR3 has 14 residues. This chain's CDR3 is CASRALAGGYEQYF. The CDR3 region has the DNA TGTGCCAGCAGAGCCCTAGCGGGAGGTTACGAGCAGTACTTC.

The chain couples TRBV27 to TRBJ2-7; D unresolved. The V end lost 6 bases, the J end lost 3 bases, and 12 bases lay between the germline ends. CDR3 length equals 13 residues. CDR1 is MNHEY, CDR2 SMNVEV, per germline (reference sequence). CDR3 coding DNA: TGTGCCAGCAGCCGACGTGGGAACTACGAGCAGTACTTC. Translating it yields CASSRRGNYEQYF.

This clone was seen only a few times. The chain uses TRBV30 and TRBJ2-1, with 14 bases aligning to TRBD2. V shed 3 bases and J 7 bases; nucleotides not matched to a gene: 11. Germline V gene lookup returns CDR1 GTSNPN and CDR2 SVGIG (reference sequence). The CDR3 loop spans 17 amino acids. The CDR3 coding sequence is TGTGCCTGGAGAGGACTAGCGGGAGGCTGGGGGGTTAATGAGCAGTTCTTC. Translating it yields CAWRGLAGGWGVNEQFF.